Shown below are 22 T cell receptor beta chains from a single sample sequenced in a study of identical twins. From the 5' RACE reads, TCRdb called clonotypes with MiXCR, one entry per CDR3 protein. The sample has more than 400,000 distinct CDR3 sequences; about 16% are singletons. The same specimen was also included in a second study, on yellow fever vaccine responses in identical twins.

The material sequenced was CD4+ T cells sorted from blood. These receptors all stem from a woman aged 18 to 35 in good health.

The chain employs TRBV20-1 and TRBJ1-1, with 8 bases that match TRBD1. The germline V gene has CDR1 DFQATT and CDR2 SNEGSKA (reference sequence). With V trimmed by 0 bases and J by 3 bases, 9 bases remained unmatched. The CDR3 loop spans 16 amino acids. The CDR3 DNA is TGCAGTGCTAGAGATTTGAAGGGACAGGCACACACTGAAGCTTTCTTT. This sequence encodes CSARDLKGQAHTEAFF.

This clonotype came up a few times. DNA for the CDR3: TGTGCCAGCACCTCCAACGTGGGGCAAACTGAAGCTTTCTTT. It codes for CASTSNVGQTEAFF. The chain has TRBV7-2 and TRBJ1-1; D is perhaps TRBD1 (5 bases). This CDR3 is 14 amino acids long. V lost 7 bases and J 5 bases, leaving 17 bases between the germline ends. Germline V CDR1 and CDR2: SGHTA, FQGNSA.

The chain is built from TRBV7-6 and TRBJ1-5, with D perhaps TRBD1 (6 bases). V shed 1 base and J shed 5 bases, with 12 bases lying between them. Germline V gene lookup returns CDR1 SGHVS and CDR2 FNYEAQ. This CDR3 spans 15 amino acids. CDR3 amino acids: CASSLDGRGYQPQHF. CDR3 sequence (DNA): TGTGCCAGCAGCTTAGACGGGAGGGGGTATCAGCCCCAGCATTTT.

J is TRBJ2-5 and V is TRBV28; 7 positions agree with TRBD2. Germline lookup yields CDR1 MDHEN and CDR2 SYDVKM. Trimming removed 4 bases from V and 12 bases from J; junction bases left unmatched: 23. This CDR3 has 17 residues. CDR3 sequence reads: CASSSSGEGHTVSRKYF. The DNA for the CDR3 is TGTGCCAGCAGTTCCAGTGGGGAGGGGCACACCGTTTCTAGGAAGTACTTC.

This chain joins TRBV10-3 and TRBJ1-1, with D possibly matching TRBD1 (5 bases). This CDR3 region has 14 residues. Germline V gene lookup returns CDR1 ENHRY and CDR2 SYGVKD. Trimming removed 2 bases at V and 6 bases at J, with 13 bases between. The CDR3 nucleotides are TGTGCCATCAGTGAGGTCGGGGGGTTCGCTGAAGCTTTCTTT. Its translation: CAISEVGGFAEAFF.

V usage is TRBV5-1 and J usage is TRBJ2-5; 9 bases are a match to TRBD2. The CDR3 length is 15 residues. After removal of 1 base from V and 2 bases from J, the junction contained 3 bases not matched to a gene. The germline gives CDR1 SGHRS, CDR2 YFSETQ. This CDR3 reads CASSLSAGGQETQYF. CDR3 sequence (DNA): TGCGCCAGCAGCTTGTCAGCGGGGGGACAAGAGACCCAGTACTTC.

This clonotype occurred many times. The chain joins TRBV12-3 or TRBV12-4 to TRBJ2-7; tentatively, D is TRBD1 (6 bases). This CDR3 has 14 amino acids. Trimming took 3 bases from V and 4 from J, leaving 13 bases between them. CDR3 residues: CASSFRGRGYEQYF. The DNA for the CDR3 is TGTGCCAGCAGTTTTCGGGGCAGGGGTTACGAGCAGTACTTC.

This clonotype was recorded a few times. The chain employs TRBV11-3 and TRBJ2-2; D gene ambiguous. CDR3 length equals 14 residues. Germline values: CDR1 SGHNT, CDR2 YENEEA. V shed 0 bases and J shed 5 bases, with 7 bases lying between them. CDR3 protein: CASSLDGKTGELFF. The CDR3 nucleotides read TGTGCCAGCAGCTTAGATGGGAAAACCGGGGAGCTGTTTTTT.

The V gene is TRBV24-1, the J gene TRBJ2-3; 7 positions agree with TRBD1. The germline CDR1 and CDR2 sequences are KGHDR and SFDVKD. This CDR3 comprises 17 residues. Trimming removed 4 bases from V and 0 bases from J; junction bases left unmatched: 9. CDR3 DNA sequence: TGTGCCACCAGTGACCCTGGGACAGCCCCTAGCACAGATACGCAGTATTTT. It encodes CATSDPGTAPSTDTQYF.

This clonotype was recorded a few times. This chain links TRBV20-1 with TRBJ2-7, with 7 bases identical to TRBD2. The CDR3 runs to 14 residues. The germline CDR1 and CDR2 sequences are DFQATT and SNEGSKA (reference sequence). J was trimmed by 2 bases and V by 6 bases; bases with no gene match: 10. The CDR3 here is CSARLASGPYEQYF. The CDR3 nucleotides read TGCAGTGCCCGATTGGCTAGCGGCCCCTACGAGCAGTACTTC.

CDR3 DNA: TGTGCCAGCAGTAGCCGGGAGATCCCCTACGAGCAGTACTTC. Protein sequence: CASSSREIPYEQYF. The V call is TRBV9, the J call TRBJ2-7, with D tentatively TRBD2 (6 bases). This CDR3 region has 14 residues. Trimming shortened V by 5 bases and J by 2 bases, and 14 bases separated the two germline ends. CDR1 and CDR2 (germline): SGDLS, YYNGEE.

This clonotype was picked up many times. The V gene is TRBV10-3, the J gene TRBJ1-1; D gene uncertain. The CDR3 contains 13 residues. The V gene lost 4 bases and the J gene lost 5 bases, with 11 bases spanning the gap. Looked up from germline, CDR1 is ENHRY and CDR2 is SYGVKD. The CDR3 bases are TGTGCCATCAGTGTGGTCGCTGGAACTGAAGCTTTCTTT. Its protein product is CAISVVAGTEAFF.

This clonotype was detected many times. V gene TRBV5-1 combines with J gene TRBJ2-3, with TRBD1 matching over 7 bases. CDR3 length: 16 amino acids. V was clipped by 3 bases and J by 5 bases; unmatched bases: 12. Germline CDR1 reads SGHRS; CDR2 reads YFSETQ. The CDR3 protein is CASSWRQGPREDTQYF. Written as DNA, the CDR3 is TGCGCCAGCAGCTGGCGACAGGGTCCAAGGGAAGATACGCAGTATTTT.

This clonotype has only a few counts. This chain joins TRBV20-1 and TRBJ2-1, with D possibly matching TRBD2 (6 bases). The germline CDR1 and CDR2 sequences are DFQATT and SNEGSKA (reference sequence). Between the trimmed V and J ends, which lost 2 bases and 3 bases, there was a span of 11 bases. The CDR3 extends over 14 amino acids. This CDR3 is CSARSVGGYNEQFF. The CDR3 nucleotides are TGCAGTGCTAGATCGGTGGGGGGCTACAATGAGCAGTTCTTC.

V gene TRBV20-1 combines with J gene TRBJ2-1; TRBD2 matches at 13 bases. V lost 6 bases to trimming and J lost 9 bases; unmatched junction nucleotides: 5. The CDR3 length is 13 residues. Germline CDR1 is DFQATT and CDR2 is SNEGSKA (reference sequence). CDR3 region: CSAGLAGIGEQFF. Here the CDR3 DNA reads TGCAGTGCGGGACTAGCGGGAATTGGTGAGCAGTTCTTC.

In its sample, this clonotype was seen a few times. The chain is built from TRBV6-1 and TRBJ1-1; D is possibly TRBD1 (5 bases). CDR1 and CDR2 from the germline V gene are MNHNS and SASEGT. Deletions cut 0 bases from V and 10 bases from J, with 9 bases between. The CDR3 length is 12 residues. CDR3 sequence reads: CASSEAGRVAFF. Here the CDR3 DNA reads TGTGCCAGCAGTGAAGCCGGCAGGGTAGCTTTCTTT.

CDR3 sequence (DNA): TGCAGTGCTGAATCCGGGACTAGCGGGGACAATGAGCAGTTCTTC. It is translated as CSAESGTSGDNEQFF. The chain joins TRBV20-1 to TRBJ2-1; TRBD2 matches 13 bases. Germline loops: CDR1 DFQATT, CDR2 SNEGSKA (reference sequence). Losses at the gene ends were 5 bases for V and 5 bases for J; bases not matched to a gene: 6. The CDR3 is 15 residues long.

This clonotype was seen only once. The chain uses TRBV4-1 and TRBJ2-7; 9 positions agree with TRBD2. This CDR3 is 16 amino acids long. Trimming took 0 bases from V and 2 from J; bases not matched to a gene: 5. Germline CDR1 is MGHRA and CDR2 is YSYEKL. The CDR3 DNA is TGCGCCAGCAGCCAAGATTTGCGGGGGGGGGCCTACGAGCAGTACTTC. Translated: CASSQDLRGGAYEQYF.

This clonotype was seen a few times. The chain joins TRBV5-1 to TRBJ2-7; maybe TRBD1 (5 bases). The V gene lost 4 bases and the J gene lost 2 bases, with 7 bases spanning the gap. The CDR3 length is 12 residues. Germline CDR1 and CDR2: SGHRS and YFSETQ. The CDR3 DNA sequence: TGCGCCAGCAGCCGGACAACCTACGAGCAGTACTTC. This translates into CASSRTTYEQYF.

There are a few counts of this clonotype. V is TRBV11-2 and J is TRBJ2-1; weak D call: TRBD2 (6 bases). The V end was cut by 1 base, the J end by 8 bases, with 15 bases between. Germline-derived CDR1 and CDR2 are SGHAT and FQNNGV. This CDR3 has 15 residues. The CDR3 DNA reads TGTGCCAGCAGCTTAGGGGGTGGCGGGAAATATGAGCAGTTCTTC. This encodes CASSLGGGGKYEQFF.

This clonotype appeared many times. The CDR3 DNA sequence: TGCGCCAGCAGCCTTCTTAATAGCGTTCAAGAGACCCAGTACTTC. As protein: CASSLLNSVQETQYF. This chain uses TRBV4-1 with TRBJ2-5, with D perhaps matching TRBD2 (5 bases). This CDR3 spans 15 amino acids. Germline V lookup: CDR1 MGHRA, CDR2 YSYEKL. Trimming took 4 bases from V and 2 from J, leaving 14 bases between them.

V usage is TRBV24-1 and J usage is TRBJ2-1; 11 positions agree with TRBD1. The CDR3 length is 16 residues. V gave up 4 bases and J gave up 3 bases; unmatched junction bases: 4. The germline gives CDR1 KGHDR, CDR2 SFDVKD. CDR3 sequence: CATSDQDRGLYNEQFF. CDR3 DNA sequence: TGTGCCACCAGTGACCAGGACAGGGGGCTCTACAATGAGCAGTTCTTC.